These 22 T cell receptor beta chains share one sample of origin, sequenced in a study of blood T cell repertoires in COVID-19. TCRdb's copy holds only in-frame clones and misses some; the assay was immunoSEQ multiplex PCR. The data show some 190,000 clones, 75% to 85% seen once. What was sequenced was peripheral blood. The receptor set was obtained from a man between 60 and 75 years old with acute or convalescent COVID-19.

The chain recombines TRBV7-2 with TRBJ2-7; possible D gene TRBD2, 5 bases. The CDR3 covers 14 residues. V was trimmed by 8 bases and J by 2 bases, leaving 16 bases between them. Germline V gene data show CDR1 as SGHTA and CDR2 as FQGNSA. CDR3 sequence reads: CASRPGSQAYEQYF. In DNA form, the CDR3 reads TGTGCCAGCCGGCCGGGATCCCAAGCCTACGAGCAGTACTTC.

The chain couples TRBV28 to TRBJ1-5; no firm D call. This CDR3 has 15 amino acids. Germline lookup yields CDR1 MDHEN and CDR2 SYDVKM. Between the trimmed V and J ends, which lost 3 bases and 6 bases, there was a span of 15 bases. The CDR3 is CASSLAGLTVQPQHF. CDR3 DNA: TGTGCCAGCAGTTTGGCGGGCCTAACAGTTCAGCCCCAGCATTTT. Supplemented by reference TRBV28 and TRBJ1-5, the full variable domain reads DVKVTQSSRYLVKRTGEKVFLECVQDMDHENMFWYRQDPGLGLRLIYFSYDVKMKEKGDIPEGYSVSREKKERFSLILESASTNQTSMYLCASSLAGLTVQPQHFGDGTRLSIL.

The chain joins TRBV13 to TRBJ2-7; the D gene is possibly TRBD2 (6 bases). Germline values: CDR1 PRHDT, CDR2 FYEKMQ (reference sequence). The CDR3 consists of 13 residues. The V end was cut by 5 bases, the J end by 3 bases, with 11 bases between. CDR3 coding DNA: TGTGCCAGCAGCCATAGCGGAGGCTACGAGCAGTACTTC. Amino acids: CASSHSGGYEQYF.

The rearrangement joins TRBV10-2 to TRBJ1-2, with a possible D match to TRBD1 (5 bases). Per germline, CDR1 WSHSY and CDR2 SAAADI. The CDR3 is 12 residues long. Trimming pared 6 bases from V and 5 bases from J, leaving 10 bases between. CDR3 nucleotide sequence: TGCGCCAGCAGCGCCCGACAGTATGGCTACACCTTC. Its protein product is CASSARQYGYTF.

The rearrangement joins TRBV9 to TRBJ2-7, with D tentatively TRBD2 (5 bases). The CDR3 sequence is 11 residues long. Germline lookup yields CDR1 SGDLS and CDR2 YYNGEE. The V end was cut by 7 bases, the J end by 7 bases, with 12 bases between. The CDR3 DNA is TGTGCCAGCTCCCCCGGGGAGGAGCAGTACTTC. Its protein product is CASSPGEEQYF. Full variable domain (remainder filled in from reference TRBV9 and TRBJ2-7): DSGVTQTPKHLITATGQRVTLRCSPRSGDLSVYWYQQSLDQGLQFLIQYYNGEERAKGNILERFSAQQFPDLHSELNLSSLELGDSALYFCASSPGEEQYFGPGTRLTVT.

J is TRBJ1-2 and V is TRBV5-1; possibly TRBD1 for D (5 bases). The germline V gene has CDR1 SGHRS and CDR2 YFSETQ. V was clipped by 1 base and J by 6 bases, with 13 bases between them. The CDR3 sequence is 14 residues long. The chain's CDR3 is CASSLIGRENGYTF. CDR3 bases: TGCGCCAGCAGCTTGATAGGCAGGGAAAATGGCTACACCTTC.

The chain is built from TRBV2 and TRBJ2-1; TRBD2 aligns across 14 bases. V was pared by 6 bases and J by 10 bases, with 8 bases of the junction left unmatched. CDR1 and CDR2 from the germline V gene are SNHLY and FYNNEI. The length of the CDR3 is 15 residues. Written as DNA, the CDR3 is TGTGCCAGCAGCGCTGGGACTAGCGGGGGTCGGGAGCAGTTCTTC. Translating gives CASSAGTSGGREQFF.

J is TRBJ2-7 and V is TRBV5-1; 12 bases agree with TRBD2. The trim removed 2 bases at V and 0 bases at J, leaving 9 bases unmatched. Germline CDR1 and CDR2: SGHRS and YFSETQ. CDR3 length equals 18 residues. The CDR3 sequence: CASSLAVGTSGRSYEQYF. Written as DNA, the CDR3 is TGCGCCAGCAGCTTAGCGGTGGGGACTAGCGGGCGCTCCTACGAGCAGTACTTC.

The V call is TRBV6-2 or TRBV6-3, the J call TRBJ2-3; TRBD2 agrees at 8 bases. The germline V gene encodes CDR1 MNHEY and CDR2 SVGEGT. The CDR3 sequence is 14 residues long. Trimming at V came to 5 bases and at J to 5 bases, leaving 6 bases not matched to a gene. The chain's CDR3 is CASSPGGARDTQYF. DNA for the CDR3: TGTGCCAGCAGTCCCGGGGGGGCTAGAGATACGCAGTATTTT.

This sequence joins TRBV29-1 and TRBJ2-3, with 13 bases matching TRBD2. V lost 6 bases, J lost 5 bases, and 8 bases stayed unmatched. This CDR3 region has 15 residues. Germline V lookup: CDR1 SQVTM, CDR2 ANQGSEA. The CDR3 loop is CSVAGTSGNRDTQYF. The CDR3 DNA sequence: TGCAGCGTAGCCGGGACTAGCGGGAACCGAGATACGCAGTATTTT.

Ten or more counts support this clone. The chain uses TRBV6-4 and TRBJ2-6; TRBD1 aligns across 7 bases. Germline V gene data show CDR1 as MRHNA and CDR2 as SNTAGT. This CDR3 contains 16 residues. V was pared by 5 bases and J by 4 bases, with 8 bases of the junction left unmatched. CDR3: CASSPQTGDGANVLTF. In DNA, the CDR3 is TGTGCCAGCAGTCCACAAACAGGGGACGGGGCCAACGTCCTGACTTTC.

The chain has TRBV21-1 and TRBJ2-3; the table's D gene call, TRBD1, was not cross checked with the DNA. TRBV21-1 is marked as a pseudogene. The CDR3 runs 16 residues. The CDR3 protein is CASSEIRGVEADTQYF. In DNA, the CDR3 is TGTGCCAGCAGCGAGATCAGGGGAGTGGAGGCAGATACGCAGTATTTT.

CDR3 amino acids: CAWSGEGYEQYF. CDR3 DNA sequence: TGTGCCTGGAGTGGGGAGGGGTACGAGCAGTACTTC. V and J are TRBV30 and TRBJ2-7; 7 bases fit TRBD2. The trim removed 1 base at V and 4 bases at J, leaving 1 base unmatched. Germline V gene data show CDR1 as GTSNPN and CDR2 as SVGIG (reference sequence). The CDR3 contains 12 residues.

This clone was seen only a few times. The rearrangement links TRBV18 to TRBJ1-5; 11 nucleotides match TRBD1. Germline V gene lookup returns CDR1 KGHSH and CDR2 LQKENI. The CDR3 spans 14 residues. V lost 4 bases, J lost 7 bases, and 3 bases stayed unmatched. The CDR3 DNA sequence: TGTGCCAGCTCACGGACAGGGGGCGACCAGCCCCAGCATTTT. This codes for CASSRTGGDQPQHF.

In DNA form, the CDR3 reads TGTGCCAGCAGCCGAGGGACAGGCTCCTACAATGAGCAGTTCTTC. It yields the protein CASSRGTGSYNEQFF. This rearrangement joins TRBV2 to TRBJ2-1; 8 nucleotides line up with TRBD1. Germline lookup yields CDR1 SNHLY and CDR2 FYNNEI. This CDR3 is built from 15 residues. With 6 bases clipped from V and 0 bases from J, the junction kept 4 bases outside the gene matches.

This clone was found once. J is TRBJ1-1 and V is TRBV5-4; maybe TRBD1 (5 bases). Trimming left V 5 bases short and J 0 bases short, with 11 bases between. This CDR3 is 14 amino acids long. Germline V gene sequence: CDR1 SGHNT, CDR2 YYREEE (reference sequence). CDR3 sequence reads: CASSQAQVNTEAFF. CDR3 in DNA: TGTGCCAGCAGTCAGGCACAGGTGAACACTGAAGCTTTCTTT.

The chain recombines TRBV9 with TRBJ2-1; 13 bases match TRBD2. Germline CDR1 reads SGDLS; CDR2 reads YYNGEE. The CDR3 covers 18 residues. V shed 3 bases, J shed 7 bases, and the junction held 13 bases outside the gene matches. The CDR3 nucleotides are TGTGCCAGCAGCGACACTAGCGGGGGGGCCATATTAAGGAATGAGCAGTTCTTC. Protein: CASSDTSGGAILRNEQFF. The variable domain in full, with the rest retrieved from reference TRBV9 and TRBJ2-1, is DSGVTQTPKHLITATGQRVTLRCSPRSGDLSVYWYQQSLDQGLQFLIQYYNGEERAKGNILERFSAQQFPDLHSELNLSSLELGDSALYFCASSDTSGGAILRNEQFFGPGTRLTVL.

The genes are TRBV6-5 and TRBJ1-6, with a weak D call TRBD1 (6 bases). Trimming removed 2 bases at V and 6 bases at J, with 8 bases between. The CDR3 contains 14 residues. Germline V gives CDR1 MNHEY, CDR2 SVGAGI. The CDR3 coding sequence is TGTGCCAGCAGTTACACACAGGGTAATTCACCCCTCCACTTT. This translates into CASSYTQGNSPLHF.

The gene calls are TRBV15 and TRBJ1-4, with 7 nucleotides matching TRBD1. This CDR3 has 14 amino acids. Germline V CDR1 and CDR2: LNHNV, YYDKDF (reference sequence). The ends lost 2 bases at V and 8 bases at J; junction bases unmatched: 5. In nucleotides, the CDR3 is TGTGCCACCAGCAGATCGGGACAGTTCGAAAAACTGTTTTTT. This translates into CATSRSGQFEKLFF.

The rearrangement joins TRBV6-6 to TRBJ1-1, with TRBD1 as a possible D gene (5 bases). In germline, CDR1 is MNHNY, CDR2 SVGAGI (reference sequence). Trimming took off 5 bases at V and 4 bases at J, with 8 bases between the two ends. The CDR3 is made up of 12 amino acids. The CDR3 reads CASSPGGTEAFF. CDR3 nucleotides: TGTGCCAGCAGTCCCGGGGGCACTGAAGCTTTCTTT.

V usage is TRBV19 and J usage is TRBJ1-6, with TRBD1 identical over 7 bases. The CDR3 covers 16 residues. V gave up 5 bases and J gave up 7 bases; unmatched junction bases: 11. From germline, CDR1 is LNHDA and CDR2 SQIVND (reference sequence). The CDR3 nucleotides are TGTGCCAGTAGTTCCCCCGGGACAGTCATGAATTCACCCCTCCACTTT. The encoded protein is CASSSPGTVMNSPLHF.

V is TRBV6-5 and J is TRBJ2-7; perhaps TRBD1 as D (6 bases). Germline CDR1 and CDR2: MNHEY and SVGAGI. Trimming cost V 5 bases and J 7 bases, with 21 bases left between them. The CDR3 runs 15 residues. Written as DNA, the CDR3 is TGTGCCAGCAGTCTAACAGGATTACAGGGCGGAGAGCAGTACTTC. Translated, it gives CASSLTGLQGGEQYF.